This entry lists 17 T cell receptor beta chains sequenced from one sample in a study of shared clonotypes between healthy human individuals. The assay was immunoSEQ multiplex PCR, and TCRdb's table has in-frame clones only and misses some. The repertoire holds roughly 2,500,000 clones, with roughly 93% as singletons. The sequenced material came from naive CD4+ T cells from PBMCs. This sample's subset: CD45RA+ positively selected. These receptors originate from a man aged 18 to 29 in good health. Some clones in this sample may be carry-over from other donors' samples.

The chain combines TRBV5-1 with TRBJ2-7, with 7 bases fitting TRBD1. This CDR3 contains 16 residues. Losses at the gene ends were 4 bases for V and 2 bases for J; bases not matched to a gene: 12. CDR1 is SGHRS and CDR2 is YFSETQ in the germline V gene. The chain's CDR3 is CASSIRLRGSAYEQYF. CDR3 nucleotides: TGCGCCAGCAGCATCCGCCTCAGGGGGTCCGCCTACGAGCAGTACTTC.

J is TRBJ2-1 and V is TRBV28, with D perhaps given as TRBD1 or TRBD2 (6 bases each). This CDR3 is 15 amino acids long. The germline gives CDR1 MDHEN, CDR2 SYDVKM. V was pared by 2 bases and J by 7 bases, with 15 bases between. CDR3 protein: CASSLVARGRNEQFF. The DNA of the CDR3 is TGTGCCAGCAGTTTAGTTGCCCGGGGGCGAAATGAGCAGTTCTTC. The full variable domain, in which reference TRBV28 and TRBJ2-1 provide the parts outside the CDR3, is DVKVTQSSRYLVKRTGEKVFLECVQDMDHENMFWYRQDPGLGLRLIYFSYDVKMKEKGDIPEGYSVSREKKERFSLILESASTNQTSMYLCASSLVARGRNEQFFGPGTRLTVL.

V and J are TRBV2 and TRBJ1-2, with TRBD1 matching over 7 bases. V shed 11 bases and J 3 bases; nucleotides not matched to a gene: 6. This CDR3 spans 12 amino acids. CDR1 SNHLY and CDR2 FYNNEI come from the germline V gene. CDR3 in DNA: TGTGCCTCCAGGGGGGTAGACTATGGCTACACCTTC. Amino acids: CASRGVDYGYTF.

This chain uses TRBV29-1 with TRBJ2-6, with D unresolved. The germline CDR1 and CDR2 sequences are SQVTM and ANQGSEA. The CDR3 sequence is 14 residues long. V gave up 6 bases and J gave up 0 bases, with 9 bases separating them. CDR3 sequence: CSVPDPSGANVLTF. The DNA for the CDR3 is TGCAGCGTGCCAGATCCCTCTGGGGCCAACGTCCTGACTTTC.

The chain employs TRBV5-4 and TRBJ2-1; 9 bases line up with TRBD2. After removal of 0 bases from V and 4 bases from J, the junction contained 8 bases not matched to a gene. The germline V gene encodes CDR1 SGHNT and CDR2 YYREEE (reference sequence). The CDR3 loop spans 17 amino acids. The CDR3 DNA reads as TGTGCCAGCAGCTTGGGAGCGGGAGGACCCGAGTACAATGAGCAGTTCTTC. Its protein is CASSLGAGGPEYNEQFF.

This clone was recorded a few times. The chain recombines TRBV5-1 with TRBJ1-1; 11 bases align to TRBD1. The CDR3 has 14 amino acids. Germline V gives CDR1 SGHRS, CDR2 YFSETQ. Trimming at V came to 4 bases and at J to 3 bases, leaving 2 bases not matched to a gene. The CDR3 bases are TGCGCCAGCAGCCAGGACAGGGGGCACACTGAAGCTTTCTTT. Translation gives CASSQDRGHTEAFF.

The V gene is TRBV18, the J gene TRBJ1-4; D might be TRBD1 (6 bases). The germline V gene encodes CDR1 KGHSH and CDR2 LQKENI. Trimming pared 6 bases from V and 2 bases from J, leaving 16 bases between. The CDR3 contains 16 residues. The CDR3 DNA reads as TGTGCCAGCTCCCTCGGACAGATGGAGACTAATGAAAAACTGTTTTTT. Protein product: CASSLGQMETNEKLFF.

The V call is TRBV9, the J call TRBJ1-3; 7 nucleotides line up with TRBD1. Germline V gives CDR1 SGDLS, CDR2 YYNGEE. This CDR3 spans 16 amino acids. The ends lost 0 bases at V and 1 base at J; junction bases unmatched: 4. The DNA of the CDR3 is TGTGCCAGCAGCGTAGATACAGGGGAGTCTGGAAACACCATATATTTT. This translates into CASSVDTGESGNTIYF.

This chain joins TRBV5-1 and TRBJ1-1; TRBD1 matches 7 bases. This CDR3 comprises 15 residues. Germline trimming cut 4 bases from V and 2 bases from J; bases unmatched to any gene: 8. Germline loops: CDR1 SGHRS, CDR2 YFSETQ. This CDR3 is CASSNRGDSNTEAFF. The CDR3 nucleotides are TGCGCCAGCAGCAATCGAGGGGACAGCAACACTGAAGCTTTCTTT. The complete variable domain, with remaining parts taken from reference TRBV5-1 and TRBJ1-1, reads KAGVTQTPRYLIKTRGQQVTLSCSPISGHRSVSWYQQTPGQGLQFLFEYFSETQRNKGNFPGRFSGRQFSNSRSEMNVSTLELGDSALYLCASSNRGDSNTEAFFGQGTRLTVV.

V gene TRBV4-1 combines with J gene TRBJ2-1; D gene uncertain. Germline loops: CDR1 MGHRA, CDR2 YSYEKL. Trimming stripped 7 bases from V and 13 bases from J, with 26 bases between. The CDR3 covers 15 residues. The CDR3 spells CASNPRDGYGLEQFF. In DNA form, the CDR3 reads TGCGCCAGCAACCCTAGGGATGGGTACGGCCTCGAACAGTTCTTC.

J is TRBJ2-7 and V is TRBV29-1, with D perhaps matching TRBD1 (7 bases). Trimming took 6 bases from V and 0 from J, leaving 15 bases between them. This CDR3 comprises 14 residues. Germline CDR1 and CDR2: SQVTM and ANQGSEA. In DNA form, the CDR3 reads TGCAGCGTGGGCCGCAGGGGGGTCTCCTACGAGCAGTACTTC. Protein sequence: CSVGRRGVSYEQYF.

This chain uses TRBV11-1 with TRBJ2-6, with D perhaps matching TRBD1 (5 bases). Germline-derived CDR1 and CDR2 are SGHAT and FQDESV (reference sequence). The CDR3 runs to 16 residues. The V and J ends lost 7 bases and 1 base respectively, with 14 bases between them. In nucleotides, the CDR3 is TGTGCCAGCATCTCCCGGAACAGGTCTGGGGCCAACGTCCTGACTTTC. This codes for CASISRNRSGANVLTF.

This chain links TRBV7-3 with TRBJ2-3, with 12 bases that match TRBD1. The CDR3 spans 19 residues. Germline V lookup: CDR1 SGHTA, CDR2 FQGTGA. Trimming cost V 5 bases and J 5 bases; bases outside gene matches: 17. CDR3 sequence (DNA): TGTGCCAGCAGCGCCGCAGGTGGAGGGGACAGGGGGCAGGGAGATACGCAGTATTTT. It yields the protein CASSAAGGGDRGQGDTQYF.

This chain connects TRBV5-1 to TRBJ2-1, with no clear D. This CDR3 has 13 amino acids. V lost 5 bases to trimming and J lost 1 base, with 7 bases between them. CDR1 is SGHRS and CDR2 is YFSETQ in the germline V gene. The CDR3 loop reads CASRSESYNEQFF. CDR3 bases: TGCGCCAGCAGGAGTGAATCCTACAATGAGCAGTTCTTC.

For the CDR3, the DNA is TGTGCCAGCAGCCAAGATGAAGGAGGGTTTCAGACCCAGTACTTC. Amino acid sequence: CASSQDEGGFQTQYF. V usage is TRBV4-2 and J usage is TRBJ2-5, with D possibly matching TRBD2 (6 bases). Germline V gene lookup returns CDR1 LGHNA and CDR2 YNFKEQ. Between the trimmed V and J ends, which lost 0 bases and 6 bases, there was a span of 14 bases. CDR3 length: 15 amino acids.

The chain links TRBV6-6 to TRBJ2-3; D gene uncertain. The germline V and J ends were trimmed by 7 bases and 0 bases, with 11 bases remaining between them. Germline V gene sequence: CDR1 MNHNY, CDR2 SVGAGI (reference sequence). This CDR3 is built from 14 residues. CDR3 in amino acids: CASNHATSTDTQYF. In nucleotides, the CDR3 is TGTGCCAGCAACCACGCTACTAGCACAGATACGCAGTATTTT.

The J gene is TRBJ1-1, the V gene TRBV18; 7 bases line up with TRBD1. Unmatched junction bases numbered 7, after V lost 4 bases and J lost 2 bases. Germline CDR1 reads KGHSH; CDR2 reads LQKENI. This CDR3 is 15 amino acids long. This CDR3 is CASSRGTDLNTEAFF. CDR3 coding DNA: TGTGCCAGCTCACGGGGGACAGACCTTAACACTGAAGCTTTCTTT. Looking up the rest from reference TRBV18 and TRBJ1-1 gives the full variable domain: NAGVMQNPRHLVRRRGQEARLRCSPMKGHSHVYWYRQLPEEGLKFMVYLQKENIIDESGMPKERFSAEFPKEGPSILRIQQVVRGDSAAYFCASSRGTDLNTEAFFGQGTRLTVV.